This T cell receptor (beta chain) stems from a study of PD-1 blockade in mismatch repair-deficient tumors. Study summary: All were previously treated, progressing patients with about a dozen mismatch repair-deficient cancer types.

Regarding this clone: Its antigen is unknown.

Study-level points and caveats: Tumor-resident clones, often undetectable pretreatment in blood, expanded then contracted after pembrolizumab.

Germline CDR1 and CDR2: SEHNR and FQNEAQ (reference sequence). With 5 bases clipped from V and 4 bases from J, the junction kept 9 bases outside the gene matches. This CDR3 has 15 residues. The table came from immunoSEQ multiplex PCR; TCRdb's copy has only in-frame clones and leaves some out. Found here are about 110,000 clones, roughly 80% of them singletons; the top ten hold 4.5% to 5.5%. All patients were mismatch repair deficient, assessed by either PCR or immunohistochemistry. This sequence was found in an adult with mismatch repair-deficient cancer. The sequenced sample was peripheral blood, obtained approximately 60 weeks after starting pembrolizumab. This rearrangement joins TRBV7-9 to TRBJ2-7, with 9 nucleotides matching TRBD2. DNA of the CDR3: TGTGCCAGCAGCCCCACCGGGACTAGCTCTTACGAGCAGTACTTC. It specifies CASSPTGTSSYEQYF.